These 3 T cell receptor beta chains originate from one sample sequenced in a study of Tregs in tolerant kidney transplant recipients. Generated by immunoSEQ multiplex PCR, the TCRdb table keeps only in-frame clones and is missing some. The sample's table shows about 48,000 clones. The starting material was CD4+ T cells from blood, obtained before the transplant. The receptors were sampled from a human donor who received a combined kidney and bone marrow transplant.

Notes on this clone: The read halts 3 residues ahead of the CDR3 end, with the missing end drawn from the germline J gene. The V call is TRBV19, the J call TRBJ2-2, with 7 bases fitting TRBD1. The CDR3 consists of 14 residues. CDR1 and CDR2 (germline): LNHDA, SQIVND (reference sequence). V lost 7 bases to trimming and J lost 7 bases; unmatched junction nucleotides: 9. CDR3 bases read: TGTGCCAGTACCTCAGAACAGGGGCTCGGGGAG. Amino acid sequence: CASTSEQGLGE. The whole CDR3 protein reads CASTSEQGLGELFF.

As for this clone: Sequencing ends 3 residues short of the CDR3 end; the germline J gene provides the rest. J is TRBJ2-3 and V is TRBV19; D remains ambiguous. Germline V gene data show CDR1 as LNHDA and CDR2 as SQIVND (reference sequence). V lost 6 bases to trimming and J lost 1 base, with 14 bases between them. This CDR3 is built from 15 residues. CDR3 protein: CASRRGPLGTDTQYF. Incomplete CDR3 DNA: TGTGCCAGTAGGCGCGGCCCCCTCGGCACAGATACG.

Note on this clone: The CDR3 end falls 3 residues outside the read, so it is completed with the germline J gene. J is TRBJ2-1 and V is TRBV5-4, with TRBD2 matching 13 bases. CDR3 length: 16 amino acids. With V trimmed by 0 bases and J by 8 bases, 5 bases remained unmatched. CDR1 SGHNT and CDR2 YYREEE come from the germline V gene (reference sequence). CDR3 protein: CASSLGLAGGFDEQFF. The CDR3 DNA, read in part, is TGTGCCAGCAGCTTGGGACTAGCGGGAGGTTTTGATGAG.